Listed below are T cell receptor beta chains from one sample, sequenced in a study of human T cells and chemical hapten exposure. TCRdb fed the RACE reads into MiXCR, producing one record per CDR3 protein. Of about 40,000 distinct CDR3 sequences listed, 8.9% are singletons. The specimen was whole blood, collected in connection with sensitization to the hapten diphenylcyclopropenone (DPC). All receptors derive from a woman aged 40 to 50 with alopecia areata. Some clones in this sample may be carry-over from other donors' samples. Each CDR3 is given with its conserved first and last residue. The D gene is left open where the match is weak. Some rows mark clone size as missing; the rest say once, few, many or name a class of expanded clone.

NA TRBJ1-1 many TRBV18 CASSPLVSRRQGGSTEAFF TGTGCCAGCTCACCACTGGTCTCTCGTCGGCAGGGAGGTAGCACTGAAGCTTTCTTT
TRBD2 TRBJ2-1 NA TRBV9 CASSITSGTYNEQFF TGTGCCAGCAGCATTACTAGCGGTACCTACAATGAGCAGTTCTTC
NA TRBJ1-2 many TRBV4-1 CASSQEAGELANYGYTF TGCGCCAGCAGCCAAGAGGCAGGGGAGTTAGCTAACTATGGCTACACCTTC
TRBD2 TRBJ2-1 many TRBV5-4 CASSFASGGANEQFF TGTGCCAGCAGTTTCGCTAGCGGGGGGGCCAATGAGCAGTTCTTC
NA TRBJ1-5 NA TRBV20-1 CSARSPPGARGNQPQHF TGCAGTGCTAGATCCCCTCCGGGGGCGCGGGGCAATCAGCCCCAGCATTTT
NA TRBJ1-1 NA TRBV5-6 CASRDRFEAFF TGTGCCAGCAGAGACAGGTTTGAAGCTTTCTTT
NA TRBJ1-1 many TRBV3-1 CASSQRAEAFF TGTGCCAGCAGCCAACGCGCTGAAGCTTTCTTT
NA TRBJ2-3 many TRBV19 CASSIQSGHLTDTQYF TGTGCCAGTAGTATCCAATCGGGACACCTCACAGATACGCAGTATTTT
NA TRBJ2-1 many TRBV29-1 CSVDLQESNEQFF TGCAGCGTTGACCTTCAGGAGAGCAATGAGCAGTTCTTC
NA TRBJ2-3 many TRBV7-2 CASSLEGRGTDTQYF TGTGCCAGCAGCTTAGAAGGGCGGGGCACAGATACGCAGTATTTT
TRBD1 TRBJ1-5 NA TRBV19 CASKQGINNQPQHF TGTGCCAGCAAACAGGGGATTAACAATCAGCCCCAGCATTTT
NA TRBJ1-4 many TRBV29-1 CSGRQPNEKLFF TGCAGCGGACGACAGCCTAATGAAAAACTGTTTTTT
NA TRBJ2-7 many TRBV7-8 CASSLTTLVSYEQYF TGTGCCAGCAGCTTAACGACACTCGTATCCTACGAGCAGTACTTC
NA TRBJ1-1 many TRBV6-5 CASSLDAAPEAFF TGTGCCAGCAGCCTAGACGCGGCCCCTGAAGCTTTCTTT
NA TRBJ1-1 many TRBV18 CASSPDRTNTEAFF TGTGCCAGCTCACCGGACAGAACAAACACTGAAGCTTTCTTT
TRBD1 TRBJ2-3 few TRBV28 CASRTGVFTDTQYF TGTGCCAGCAGAACAGGGGTTTTCACAGATACGCAGTATTTT
NA TRBJ1-1 few TRBV5-1 CASSLTGSSNTEAFF TGCGCCAGCAGCTTGACCGGGAGTTCGAACACTGAAGCTTTCTTT
TRBD1 TRBJ1-2 many TRBV7-2 CASSLVGTGAIYGYTF TGTGCCAGCAGCTTAGTCGGGACAGGGGCAATATATGGCTACACCTTC
NA TRBJ2-7 many TRBV6-2/TRBV6-3 CATTRTLSYEQYF TGTGCCACCACCCGGACACTCTCCTACGAGCAGTACTTC
NA TRBJ2-3 many TRBV29-1 CSVEDLSGEDTQYF TGCAGCGTTGAAGATCTGTCGGGGGAAGATACGCAGTATTTT
NA TRBJ2-3 many TRBV28 CASSKQGKASDTQYF TGTGCCAGCAGTAAGCAGGGTAAAGCGTCAGATACGCAGTATTTT
TRBD1 TRBJ2-1 many TRBV11-3 CASSPGQSHNEQFF TGTGCCAGCAGCCCGGGACAGTCCCACAATGAGCAGTTCTTC
NA TRBJ1-5 many TRBV15 CATSRATNSNQPQHF TGTGCCACCAGCAGGGCAACGAATAGCAATCAGCCCCAGCATTTT
TRBD2 TRBJ2-5 NA TRBV5-1 CASSFTSGQETQYF TGCGCCAGCAGCTTTACTAGCGGCCAAGAGACCCAGTACTTC
NA TRBJ1-5 many TRBV28 CASSLGSNQPQHF TGTGCCAGCAGCTTGGGGAGCAATCAGCCCCAGCATTTT
NA TRBJ2-3 many TRBV12-3/TRBV12-4 CASTYIGDTQYF TGTGCCAGCACCTACATAGGAGATACGCAGTATTTT
NA TRBJ1-3 many TRBV3-1 CASSQDGGPRNTIYF TGTGCCAGCAGCCAAGATGGCGGGCCAAGAAACACCATATATTTT
NA TRBJ2-7 many TRBV29-1 CSVEVGDTYEQYF TGCAGCGTTGAAGTTGGGGATACCTACGAGCAGTACTTC
NA TRBJ1-6 once TRBV3-1 CASSQARAGNSPLHF TGTGCCAGCAGCCAAGCCAGGGCGGGGAATTCACCCCTCCACTTT
NA TRBJ2-1 few TRBV5-1 CASSSSGPREQFF TGCGCCAGCAGCTCCTCTGGTCCGCGGGAGCAGTTCTTC
NA TRBJ2-1 many TRBV28 CASSLSGTYNEQFF TGTGCCAGCAGTTTATCTGGAACCTACAATGAGCAGTTCTTC
NA TRBJ2-3 NA TRBV20-1 CSASGGGGTDTQYF TGCAGTGCTAGTGGTGGGGGTGGCACAGATACGCAGTATTTT
TRBD1 TRBJ2-5 few TRBV29-1 CSVEGGQLYQETQYF TGCAGCGTTGAAGGGGGACAGCTGTACCAAGAGACCCAGTACTTC
NA TRBJ1-6 many TRBV27 CASSLSGQGGNSPLHF TGTGCCAGCAGTTTATCCGGGCAGGGAGGTAATTCACCCCTCCACTTT
NA TRBJ1-4 many TRBV7-6 CASSLGSVATNEKLFF TGTGCCAGCAGCTTAGGATCGGTGGCAACTAATGAAAAACTGTTTTTT
NA TRBJ1-4 many TRBV5-4 CASSNRGAANEKLFF TGTGCCAGCAGCAATCGGGGCGCGGCTAATGAAAAACTGTTTTTT
NA TRBJ2-4 NA TRBV11-2 CASSADRGQYF TGTGCCAGCAGCGCCGACCGCGGTCAGTACTTC
TRBD1 TRBJ2-3 many TRBV27 CASSWGWTGLTSTDTQYF TGTGCCAGCAGCTGGGGGTGGACAGGTTTGACTAGCACAGATACGCAGTATTTT
TRBD1 TRBJ2-7 NA TRBV7-2 CASSLGTGAGYEQYF TGTGCCAGCAGCTTAGGGACAGGGGCGGGGTACGAGCAGTACTTC